These T cell receptor beta chains were read from a single sample in a study of T cell responses to AZD1222 COVID-19 vaccine. Data came from immunoSEQ multiplex PCR; TCRdb stores just in-frame clones and leaves some out. The data hold around 100,000 clones, with 88% observed a single time. This material consisted of peripheral blood, taken on day 0 of AZD1222 vaccination. These receptors were taken from an adult in good health. Both conserved end residues are part of each CDR3. The D gene is left open where the match is weak. Part of the rows lack a size; the others show once, few, many or a class for expanded clones.

v_call: TRBV24-1
j_call: TRBJ2-1
clone_size: -
d_call: TRBD1
cdr3_nt: TGTGCCACCAGTGATCCCGGCCAGGGGGAGTACAATGAGCAGTTCTTC
cdr3_aa: CATSDPGQGEYNEQFF

v_call: TRBV6-1
j_call: TRBJ2-2
clone_size: -
d_call: -
cdr3_nt: TGTGCCAGCAGTGAACTAACAGGGTCCGCCGGGGAGCTGTTTTTT
cdr3_aa: CASSELTGSAGELFF

v_call: TRBV7-2
j_call: TRBJ2-7
clone_size: -
d_call: TRBD1
cdr3_nt: TGTGCCAGCAGCTTCGACAGGGAGTACGAGCAGTACTTC
cdr3_aa: CASSFDREYEQYF

v_call: TRBV4-3
j_call: TRBJ2-5
clone_size: -
d_call: TRBD2
cdr3_nt: TGCGCCAGCAGCCAAGGGGGGACTAGCGGGCGGGAGACCCAGTACTTC
cdr3_aa: CASSQGGTSGRETQYF

v_call: TRBV7-2
j_call: TRBJ2-5
clone_size: few
d_call: TRBD1
cdr3_nt: TGTGCCAGCAGCTCGACAGGGCGAGGTCGAGAGACCCAGTACTTC
cdr3_aa: CASSSTGRGRETQYF

v_call: TRBV7-8
j_call: TRBJ1-2
clone_size: -
d_call: -
cdr3_nt: TGTGCCAGCAGCCAAGGTCCGACAGCTCTGGGCTACACCTTC
cdr3_aa: CASSQGPTALGYTF

v_call: TRBV5-1
j_call: TRBJ1-3
clone_size: -
d_call: -
cdr3_nt: TGCGCCAGCAGCTTCGAGACAGGCTCGGGAGGCACCATATATTTT
cdr3_aa: CASSFETGSGGTIYF

v_call: TRBV24-1
j_call: TRBJ1-1
clone_size: -
d_call: TRBD1
cdr3_nt: TGTGCCACCAGTGATGGATACAGGGGCGGGAGAACTGAAGCTTTCTTT
cdr3_aa: CATSDGYRGGRTEAFF

v_call: TRBV7-3
j_call: TRBJ2-7
clone_size: -
d_call: TRBD2
cdr3_nt: TGTGCCAGCAGCCAGTCGGGGGGCTACGAGCAGTACTTC
cdr3_aa: CASSQSGGYEQYF

v_call: TRBV4-2
j_call: TRBJ2-7
clone_size: -
d_call: TRBD2
cdr3_nt: TGTGCCAGCAGCCAGACTAGCGGGAGTAGCGAGCAGTACTTC
cdr3_aa: CASSQTSGSSEQYF

v_call: TRBV29-1
j_call: TRBJ1-2
clone_size: once
d_call: TRBD1
cdr3_nt: TGCAGCGCCGTGACAGGGGGCGCGGACTATGGCTACACCTTC
cdr3_aa: CSAVTGGADYGYTF

v_call: TRBV7-3
j_call: TRBJ1-1
clone_size: -
d_call: -
cdr3_nt: TGTGCCAGCAGCTTAGCAGGAGCGAACACTGAAGCTTTCTTT
cdr3_aa: CASSLAGANTEAFF

v_call: TRBV5-8
j_call: TRBJ1-4
clone_size: -
d_call: TRBD1
cdr3_nt: TGTGCCAGCAGCTCGGGGGTGACAGGGGACCGAGAAAAACTGTTTTTT
cdr3_aa: CASSSGVTGDREKLFF

v_call: TRBV21-1
j_call: TRBJ1-3
clone_size: -
d_call: -
cdr3_nt: TGTGCCAGCCACGAGAGCAGGGGAACTGGAAACACCATATATTTT
cdr3_aa: CASHESRGTGNTIYF